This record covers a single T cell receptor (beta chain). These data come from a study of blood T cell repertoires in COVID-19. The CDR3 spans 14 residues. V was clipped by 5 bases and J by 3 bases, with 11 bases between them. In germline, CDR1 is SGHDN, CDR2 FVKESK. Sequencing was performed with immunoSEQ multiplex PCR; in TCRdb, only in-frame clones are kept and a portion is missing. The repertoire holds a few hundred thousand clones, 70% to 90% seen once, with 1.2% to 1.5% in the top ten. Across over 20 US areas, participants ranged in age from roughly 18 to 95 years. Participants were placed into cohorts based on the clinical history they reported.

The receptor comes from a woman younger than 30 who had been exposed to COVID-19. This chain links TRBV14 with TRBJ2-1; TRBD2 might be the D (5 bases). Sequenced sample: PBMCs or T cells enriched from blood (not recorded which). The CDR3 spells CASSMVASYNEQFF. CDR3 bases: TGTGCCAGCAGCATGGTAGCGAGCTACAATGAGCAGTTCTTC.